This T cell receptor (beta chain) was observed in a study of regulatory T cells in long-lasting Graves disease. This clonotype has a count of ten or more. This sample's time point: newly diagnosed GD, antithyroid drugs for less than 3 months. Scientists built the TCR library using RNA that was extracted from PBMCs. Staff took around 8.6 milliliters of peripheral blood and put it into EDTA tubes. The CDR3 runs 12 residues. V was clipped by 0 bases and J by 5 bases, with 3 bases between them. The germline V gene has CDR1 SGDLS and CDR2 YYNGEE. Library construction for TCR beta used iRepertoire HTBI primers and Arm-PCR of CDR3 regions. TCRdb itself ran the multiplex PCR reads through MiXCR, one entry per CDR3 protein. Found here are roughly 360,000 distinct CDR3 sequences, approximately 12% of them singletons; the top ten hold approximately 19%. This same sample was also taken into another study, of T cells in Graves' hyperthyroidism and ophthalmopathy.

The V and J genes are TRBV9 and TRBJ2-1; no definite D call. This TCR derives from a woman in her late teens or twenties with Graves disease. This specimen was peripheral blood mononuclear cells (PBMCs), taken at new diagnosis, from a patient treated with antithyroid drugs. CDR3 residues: CASSVVNNEQFF. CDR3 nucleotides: TGTGCCAGCAGCGTAGTCAACAATGAGCAGTTCTTC.